This entry lists 15 T cell receptor beta chains sequenced from one sample in a study of monozygotic twins with inflammatory bowel disease. TCRdb derives one entry per CDR3 protein from the 5' RACE reads, leaving out DNA. Here the sample table reports around 380,000 distinct CDR3 sequences. Sequences were obtained from blood. The receptors were sampled from a human donor with ulcerative colitis or Crohn's disease, or a healthy co-twin of an affected twin (not recorded which).

The chain recombines TRBV20-1 with TRBJ1-4; TCRdb outputs TRBD1, but without DNA this stays unchecked. This CDR3 is 12 amino acids long. CDR1 and CDR2 (germline): DFQATT, SNEGSKA (reference sequence). The CDR3 here is CSAGGTNEKLFF.

V usage is TRBV7-2 and J usage is TRBJ2-1; TCRdb outputs TRBD1, but without DNA this stays unchecked. Germline V gene sequence: CDR1 SGHTA, CDR2 FQGNSA. The CDR3 contains 14 residues. The chain's CDR3 is CASSPGQGVVEQFF.

V usage is TRBV29-1 and J usage is TRBJ1-1; TCRdb selects TRBD1, and the lack of DNA leaves this call unchecked. This CDR3 has 12 residues. Looked up from germline, CDR1 is SQVTM and CDR2 is ANQGSEA. The CDR3 protein is CSVARVSLPAFF. Full variable domain (missing parts from reference TRBV29-1 and TRBJ1-1): SAVISQKPSRDICQRGTSLTIQCQVDSQVTMMFWYRQQPGQSLTLIATANQGSEATYESGFVIDKFPISRPNLTFSTLTVSNMSPEDSSIYLCSVARVSLPAFFGQGTRLTVV.

The V gene is TRBV9, the J gene TRBJ1-1. Germline V gene data show CDR1 as SGDLS and CDR2 as YYNGEE. The CDR3 extends over 14 amino acids. The CDR3 reads CASSEDRVNTEAFF.

The chain recombines TRBV28 with TRBJ2-7; TCRdb gives TRBD2 as the D gene, but with no DNA this cannot be confirmed. Germline V CDR1 and CDR2: MDHEN, SYDVKM. The CDR3 loop spans 14 amino acids. The CDR3 loop reads CASSFGTASYEQYF.

V gene TRBV30 combines with J gene TRBJ1-3. The CDR3 has 13 residues. CDR1 GTSNPN and CDR2 SVGIG come from the germline V gene (reference sequence). The CDR3: CAWSTRAGNTIYF.

CDR3 amino acids: CASSLRGGTAYEQYF. The chain has TRBV7-6 and TRBJ2-7; TCRdb lists TRBD2, though no DNA is available to test this call. This CDR3 is built from 15 residues. Germline CDR1 and CDR2: SGHVS and FNYEAQ.

This chain uses TRBV20-1 with TRBJ2-2; the D call of TRBD1 rests on TCRdb alone, since no DNA is present to check it. The CDR3 runs to 15 residues. Germline V gene lookup returns CDR1 DFQATT and CDR2 SNEGSKA (reference sequence). The CDR3 is CSAIFRDRNTGELFF.

The CDR3 here is CASISGTSGRDSQETQYF. The chain joins TRBV11-1 to TRBJ2-5; TCRdb's assignment of TRBD2 cannot be checked, as there is no DNA. The CDR3 length is 18 residues. The germline V gene has CDR1 SGHAT and CDR2 FQDESV (reference sequence).

V and J are TRBV6-5 and TRBJ1-1; TCRdb names TRBD1, which stays unverified in the absence of DNA. This CDR3 contains 15 residues. CDR1 is MNHEY, CDR2 SVGAGI, per germline. The CDR3: CASSSPEGVGTEAFF.

The chain couples TRBV20-1 to TRBJ2-3; absent DNA, TCRdb's TRBD1 call cannot be checked. CDR1 is DFQATT, CDR2 SNEGSKA, per germline (reference sequence). This CDR3 contains 19 residues. The CDR3 sequence is CSVFSDGRVRGLVADTQYF.

The chain couples TRBV5-6 to TRBJ1-2; as DNA is missing, the TRBD1 call by TCRdb cannot be tested. Germline-derived CDR1 and CDR2 are SGHDT and YYEEEE. The CDR3 extends over 16 amino acids. This CDR3 is CASTITRDGGFYGYTF.

The V and J genes are TRBV29-1 and TRBJ2-6; TCRdb outputs TRBD2, but without DNA this stays unchecked. Germline CDR1 is SQVTM and CDR2 is ANQGSEA. The CDR3 length is 16 residues. CDR3: CSVETWAPSGANVLTF.

The chain employs TRBV2 and TRBJ1-1; TCRdb outputs TRBD1, but without DNA this stays unchecked. Germline CDR1 is SNHLY and CDR2 is FYNNEI. The CDR3 runs to 13 residues. This CDR3 reads CASSRDRATEAFF. Complete variable domain (other parts from reference TRBV2 and TRBJ1-1): EPEVTQTPSHQVTQMGQEVILRCVPISNHLYFYWYRQILGQKVEFLVSFYNNEISEKSEIFDDQFSVERPDGSNFTLKIRSTKLEDSAMYFCASSRDRATEAFFGQGTRLTVV.

The chain employs TRBV10-3 and TRBJ1-6; the TCRdb D gene call, TRBD1, has no DNA to confirm it. The CDR3 is 15 residues long. Germline CDR1 is ENHRY and CDR2 is SYGVKD. The CDR3 loop reads CAIRVDRGHNSPLHF.